This T cell receptor beta chain was captured by sequencing in a study of blood T cells in healthy people across ages. Germline CDR1 is SGHVS and CDR2 is FNYEAQ. The CDR3 has 14 residues. V lost 1 base and J 2 bases, leaving 9 bases between the germline ends. The study, taken as a whole, reports: Long-lived donors carried more naive CD4+ cells and greater diversity than aged donors.

Primers used in a second PCR of about 6 to 11 cycles were a sample-barcoded 5' primer and a J-beta primer mix. Carrying 12 random nucleotides, a template-switch adaptor labeled each individual cDNA molecule. TCRdb re-called the 5' RACE reads with MiXCR, one entry per CDR3 protein. This table has approximately 830,000 distinct CDR3 sequences, around 62% appearing once. This clonotype was found a few times. Its antigen is not identified. The sample taken for sequencing was blood. The chain links TRBV7-6 to TRBJ2-7; D ambiguous. The receptor comes from a man younger than 40 in good health. CDR3: CASSLDAGTYEQYF. The CDR3 DNA reads TGTGCCAGCAGCTTAGATGCCGGAACCTACGAGCAGTACTTC.